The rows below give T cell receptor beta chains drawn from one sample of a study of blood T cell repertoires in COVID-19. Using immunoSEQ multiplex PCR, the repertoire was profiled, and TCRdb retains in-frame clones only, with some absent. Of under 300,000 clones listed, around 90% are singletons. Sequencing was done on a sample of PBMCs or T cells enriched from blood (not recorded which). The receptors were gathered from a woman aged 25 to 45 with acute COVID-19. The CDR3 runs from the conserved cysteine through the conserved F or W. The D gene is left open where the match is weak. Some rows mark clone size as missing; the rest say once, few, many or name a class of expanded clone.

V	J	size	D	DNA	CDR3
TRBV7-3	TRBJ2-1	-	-	TGTGCCAGCAGCCTTCTAGCGCTAGATGAGCAGTTCTTC	CASSLLALDEQFF
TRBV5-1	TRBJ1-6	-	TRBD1	TGCGCCAGCAGCTTCCAGGCAGGGGGTAATTCACCCCTCCACTTT	CASSFQAGGNSPLHF
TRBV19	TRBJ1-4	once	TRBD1	TGTGCCAGTAGTAGCTGGACAGGGGGAAATGAAAAACTGTTTTTT	CASSSWTGGNEKLFF
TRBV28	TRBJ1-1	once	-	TGTGCCAGCAGGCGGAGATGGCCTGAAGCTTTCTTT	CASRRRWPEAFF
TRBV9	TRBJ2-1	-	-	TGTGCCAGCAGCGTAGAAATTAACTACAATGAGCAGTTCTTC	CASSVEINYNEQFF
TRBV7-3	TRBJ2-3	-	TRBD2	TGTGCCAGCGCACAAGGGCGGGGGGACACTTATACGCAGTATTTT	CASAQGRGDTYTQYF
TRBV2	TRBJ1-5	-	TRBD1	TGTGCCAGCAGTGCGGGGACAGCCATCAATCAGCCCCAGCATTTT	CASSAGTAINQPQHF
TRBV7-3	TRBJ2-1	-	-	TGTGCCAGCAGCGCCCATATGAGCTCCTACAATGAGCAGTTCTTC	CASSAHMSSYNEQFF
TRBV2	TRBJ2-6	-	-	TGTGCCAGCTCAGGAGGGCCATCTGGGGCCAACGTCCTGACTTTC	CASSGGPSGANVLTF
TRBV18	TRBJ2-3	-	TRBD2	TGTGCCAGCTCACCTCGATTAGCGGGAGGGACAGATACGCAGTATTTT	CASSPRLAGGTDTQYF
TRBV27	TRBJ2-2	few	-	TGTGCCAGCAGTTTCCAGCTAGGCGGGGAGCTGTTTTTT	CASSFQLGGELFF
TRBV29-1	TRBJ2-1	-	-	TGCAGCGTTGAATCCCCAGCGCCGTACAATGAGCAGTTCTTC	CSVESPAPYNEQFF
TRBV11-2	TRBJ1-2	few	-	TGTGCCAGCAGTTCGGTAACTAACTATGGCTACACCTTC	CASSSVTNYGYTF
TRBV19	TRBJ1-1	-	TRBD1	TGTGCCAGTAGTCCAACAGGGGGCGGATGGAACACTGAAGCTTTCTTT	CASSPTGGGWNTEAFF
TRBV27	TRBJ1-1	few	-	TGTGCCAGCAGTTCGTGGACAGCGCCTGAAGCTTTCTTT	CASSSWTAPEAFF
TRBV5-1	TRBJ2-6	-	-	TGCGCCAGTATGACTGCTTCTGGGGCCAACGTCCTGACTTTC	CASMTASGANVLTF
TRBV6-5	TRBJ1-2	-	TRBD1	TGTGCCAGCAGTTTGACAGGGGTAGGCTATGGCTACACCTTC	CASSLTGVGYGYTF
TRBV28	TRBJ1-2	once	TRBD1	TGTGCCAGCAGGTCCGGGACAGGGAACTATGGCTACACCTTC	CASRSGTGNYGYTF
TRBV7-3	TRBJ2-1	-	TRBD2	TGTGCCAGCAGCCCCTTTAGCGGGTCGAGCTCCTACAATGAGCAGTTCTTC	CASSPFSGSSSYNEQFF
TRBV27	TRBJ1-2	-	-	TGTGCCAGCAGTTTAAAAGGTTCTACCTGGGGAGGCTATGGCTACACCTTC	CASSLKGSTWGGYGYTF
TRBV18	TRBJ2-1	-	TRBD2	TGTGCCAGCTCACCACTCGGCGGGGGGGCCTACAATGAGCAGTTCTTC	CASSPLGGGAYNEQFF
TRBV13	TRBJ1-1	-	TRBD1	TGTGCCAGCAGCGGGCCGGGACAGGGTTTCACTGAAGCTTTCTTT	CASSGPGQGFTEAFF